This T cell receptor beta chain derives from a study of T-cell memory formation after mild COVID-19. A few counts support this clonotype. Constant-segment primers served in 5'RACE that generated TCR alpha and TCR beta cDNA libraries bearing sample barcodes and UMIs. TCRdb re-analysed the 5' RACE reads in MiXCR, keeping a single row per CDR3 protein. The sample carries roughly 620,000 distinct CDR3 sequences, more than 15% recorded once. The sequencing input was PBMCs or a T cell subset sorted from them (not recorded which). The sequence was obtained from an adult woman who had mild COVID-19 (a few samples of this study predate the infection). Cell type and time point are not known.

This CDR3 reads CATSTRDGEKLFF. The DNA for the CDR3 is TGTGCCACCAGCACAAGGGATGGTGAAAAACTGTTTTTT. The chain recombines TRBV15 with TRBJ1-4; D is unresolved. Germline CDR1 and CDR2: LNHNV and YYDKDF (reference sequence). Trimming stripped 4 bases from V and 7 bases from J, with 10 bases between. This CDR3 is 13 amino acids long.